The present entry profiles one T cell receptor (beta chain) with its context. Its cognate antigen has yet to be identified. The record has no base qualities; no much larger clone is one base away. This sample was included in a study of cytomegalovirus exposure and HLA in healthy donors (dated by TCRdb to about 2017). About the full investigation: According to an earlier analysis of a few hundred of the donors, about 179 million T cells yielded over 100 million unique TCR beta sequences and about 300 Gb of sequence data. Donor age, sex, ethnicity and CMV serostatus were compiled together with the repertoire data. An early release that covered roughly 600 HLA-typed donors contained approximately 300 gigabases of sequencing data and around 80 million unique TCR sequences. Every discovery cohort repertoire had been produced on one sequencing platform. A few DR-DQ haplotypes were treated as single units for association and clustering because of strong linkage in the cohort. Among the roughly 380 genotyped donors, around 81% belonged to the genetic ancestry cluster associated with self-reported Caucasian donors. To study patterns of TCR occurrence, a later analysis re-analyzed previously published TCR beta repertoires from around 660 donors and added high-resolution HLA genotyping. Along with the roughly 700-subject first cohort, a separate validation cohort of over a hundred different subjects was used. Typing coverage varied by locus: roughly 629-630 donors for A, B, C, DRB1 and DQB1; more than 500 for DQA1; approximately 610 for DPA1; 450 to 480 for DPB1. Class I and class II HLA loci were covered by the typing at four-digit resolution. Genome-wide SNP genotypes for about 65% of the roughly 700 donors were used in a later genetic analysis, which treated that subset as a discovery cohort. The study aimed to test whether cataloging public T cell receptors could reveal signatures of past pathogen exposure. High-throughput TCR immunosequencing, statistical association of individual TCRs with disease status, and machine learning were combined to predict cytomegalovirus infection status. In an earlier analysis of roughly 540 of the donors, high-throughput TCR beta sequencing was used to judge whether each TCR beta V gene segment behaved as functional or pseudogenic. Rather than using new phenotypic data, the later analysis identified candidate immune exposures from TCR beta sequences and from how often those sequences occurred across donors. The study used immunosequencing to profile the T cell repertoires of 666 subjects and linked those repertoires to cytomegalovirus serostatus. On average, around 240,000 unique TCR beta nucleotide sequences were sequenced per donor among fewer than 500 genotyped donors of the cohort, with 15% to 20% of those sequences being non-productive. General conclusions and limits of the study: Most TCR sequences were seen in very few donors, while some public TCRs were found in many individuals. Some IMGT-functional V segments, including TRBV6-2 and TRBV6-3, could not be told apart with the 87-base-pair reads, so those segments were excluded. The earlier analysis of 587 of the donors excluded around 17 rarely observed V segments, including chromosome 9 orphons, because counts were too low. In a later analysis, HLA-associated TCR beta chains showed more clonal expansion and lower generation probabilities than non-associated chains that were equally common. According to a later analysis, parvovirus B19, influenza, CMV and Epstein-Barr virus appeared linked to several top co-occurrence clusters. Compared with the approximately 600-donor mean, donors in an Asian-associated ancestry cluster had fewer N-insertions in productive TCRs, according to a later genetic analysis. According to the authors, the approach could potentially be generalized to other disease states and immunological phenotypes. In this cohort, only TCR beta chains were sequenced, and detectable features were limited by the absence of alpha or paired-chain data. Strong co-occurrence of HLA alleles, especially DR and DQ, made assigning TCR associations to individual alleles difficult. A later analysis found that most CMV-associated TCR beta chains appeared HLA-restricted, with HLA associations seemingly driven largely by CMV exposure. Broadly in line with IMGT annotations, most TCR beta V segments showed up in productive rearrangements about 90% or about 30% of the time in an earlier analysis of 587 of the donors. Linkage disequilibrium might explain the correlated functional status among segregating V segments, but an unknown experimental factor could not be excluded. In both the original and validation cohorts, the classifier was reported to diagnose cytomegalovirus status with high specificity and sensitivity. Because some donors lacked HLA typing at each locus, the association tests relied only on the typed subset. Immune exposure information for the cohort was limited to CMV serostatus. In the study, around 150 TCR beta chains were listed as associated with cytomegalovirus. V-gene and J-gene trimming of TCR beta chains was associated with a missense DCLRE1C variant in a later genetic analysis, and the association was replicated in an independent cohort. A later analysis associated about 17,000 TCR beta sequences with specific HLA alleles at a false discovery rate of 0.05. A cluster of highly shared sequence variants was judged likely to be a technical artifact of the sequencing pipeline. A later analysis found that TCR association rates varied across HLA loci, with DRB1 alleles showing the most associated TCRs and HLA-C alleles the fewest. A few of the identified cytomegalovirus-associated TCR beta chains were confirmed in vitro to be specific for cytomegalovirus antigens. A further reported finding was that TCR beta sequences accurately predicted the HLA-A and HLA-B alleles for most subjects in the first cohort. Sequencing depth was assumed to be roughly uniform across donors in the presence/absence analyses, though that assumption may not hold.

The protocol used for the library was the immunoSEQ multiplex PCR assay. The multiplex PCR relied on a mix of 60 forward primers for TCR Vbeta segments and 13 reverse primers for TCR Jbeta segments. The CDR3 region of rearranged TCR beta genes was amplified from genomic DNA with a multiplex PCR assay. Amplified TCR beta libraries were sequenced as 87-base-pair reads on the Illumina HiSeq System. The original pipeline was this. A later analysis tallied around 87 million unique TCR beta chains across the 666 repertoires, and approximately 9.9 million of those chains were shared by two or more donors. Raw reads were error-corrected and collapsed into unique sequences with a nearest-neighbor algorithm that merged closely related sequences to remove PCR and sequencing errors. CDR3 sequences were aligned to IMGT reference sequences to assign V, D and J gene segments. Each retained sequence needed at least a six-nucleotide match to both a V gene segment and a J gene segment. Rearrangements were classified as productive when the CDR3 lacked stop codons and remained in frame with V and J, and all other rearrangements were classified as non-productive. Following IMGT convention, CDR3 was defined as the stretch from the second conserved V-encoded cysteine up to the conserved J-encoded phenylalanine. In an earlier analysis of around 540 of the donors, sequences lacking an unambiguous match to a single V gene segment were excluded. An earlier analysis of a few hundred of the donors called V segments functional above 56.7% productive rearrangements and segregating when the between-donor standard deviation exceeded 5%. A statistical classification framework was developed to diagnose cytomegalovirus status using the catalog of TCR beta chain sequences. In a later analysis, V and J genes were assigned by comparing TCR nucleotide sequences against IMGT/GENE-DB human TR gene sequences. A later analysis assigned CDR3 sequences and most-parsimonious VDJ recombination scenarios with the TCRdist pipeline. In a later analysis, each TCR beta chain was defined by its CDR3 amino acid sequence together with its V-gene family, and reads lacking a unique V-gene family were excluded. To address suspected cross-contamination and a sequencing artifact, a later analysis removed roughly 580 highly shared, low-generation-probability nucleotide sequences. For each public chain, a later analysis derived a clonal expansion index from normalized ranks of inferred template counts within each repertoire. Generation probabilities in a later analysis came from a VDJ recombination model fitted to out-of-frame rearrangements, and those results were checked against IGoR. In a later analysis, TCR-TCR, TCR-HLA and TCR-CMV co-occurrence was scored with hypergeometric tests, and a repertoire-size bias correction was applied to TCR pairs. A later analysis estimated false discovery rates by permuting HLA or CMV assignments 20 times. In a later analysis, co-occurring TCRs were grouped using DBSCAN, and TCRdist sequence similarity was added for clustering within HLA-allele-positive subsets. For co-occurrence clustering, repertoires with fewer than 30,000 or more than 120,000 public chains were excluded, along with roughly 5 repertoires with anomalous nucleotide sharing. Held by TCRdb, this immuneACCESS table contains in-frame sequences only and omits some clones. Under half of the omission traces to an unresolved V gene where checked; the cause of the rest is unknown. From that table come the V and J calls and clone size; the DNA was used to work out D and trimming. The table for this sample lists approximately 160,000 clones; around 75% of them were counted only once. The ten largest clones take up roughly 1.9% of the sample.

In total, roughly 670 healthy bone marrow donors made up the cohort. Cohort members were all nominally healthy when sampled, although unrecorded immune exposures were likely present. CMV serostatus was recorded as positive for roughly 290 and negative for about 50% of the roughly 670 cohort members, whereas no CMV serostatus was recorded for the donor in question. Each donor provided a peripheral blood sample, and peripheral blood mononuclear cells were used for TCR beta sequencing. The Qiagen DNeasy Blood Extraction Kit was used to extract genomic DNA from the blood cell samples. V and J are trimmed by 5 bases and 0 bases, and the gene matches miss 10 bases of the junction. In the germline V gene (reference sequence), CDR1 corresponds to MNHNY and CDR2 to SVGAGI. From cysteine to phenylalanine, the CDR3 is 16 amino acids long. This entry keeps only the CDR3 DNA: 48 bases, framed from base 1.

This TCR was sampled from a human donor in good health. In this chain, TRBV6-6 is recombined with TRBJ2-7; 7 nucleotides in the junction match TRBD2. The sequenced material came from PBMCs. CDR3 region: CASSGRPGGLSYEQYF. Read as DNA, the sequence is TGTGCCAGCAGTGGACGGCCGGGGGGACTCTCCTACGAGCAGTACTTC.